This T cell receptor (beta chain) was identified in a study of T cell repertoires in cytomegalovirus infection. Study details: The authors relied on CMV epitopes, both recently identified HLA-C-restricted and well-studied HLA-B-restricted.

Study observations and caveats: CMV carriers with the relevant HLA were identified by cumulative public TCR beta family frequency.

This clonotype has ten or more counts. Antigen specificity is unknown. Trimming shortened V by 1 base and J by 0 bases, and 11 bases separated the two germline ends. Germline V lookup: CDR1 SGHTA, CDR2 FQGNSA. The CDR3 length is 16 residues. TCRdb re-called the reads with MiXCR, one entry per CDR3 protein. The table includes around 540,000 distinct CDR3 sequences, about 33% detected once. The input for sequencing was cultured PBMCs, taken from culture after CMV antigen stimulation. The V call is TRBV7-2, the J call TRBJ2-3; D gene uncertain. The clonotype comes from a human donor in good health (CMV status not recorded). Some clones in this sample may be carry-over from other donors' samples. The chain's CDR3 is CASSLGLAPSTDTQYF. In nucleotides, the CDR3 is TGTGCCAGCAGCTTAGGGTTAGCTCCCAGCACAGATACGCAGTATTTT.